These T cell receptor beta chains were read from a single sample in a study of tumor and adjacent non-tumor tissue in lung cancer. In TCRdb, the multiplex PCR reads were re-called with MiXCR into one record per CDR3 protein. This sample yields some 80,000 distinct CDR3 sequences, of which 65% to 80% are seen a single time; just over 20% belongs to the top ten. The sequencing sample was made of distant non-tumor lung tissue. The receptors stem from a woman in her fifties or sixties with non-small cell lung cancer. Both conserved end residues are part of each CDR3. A D gene is named only where the DNA matches it firmly. Clone size appears in some rows only: once, few, many, or a class for an expanded clone.

V gene: TRBV25-1
clone size: many
D gene: .
J gene: TRBJ1-5
CDR3 DNA: TGTGCCAGCAGTGAGAGCTGGGATGACAATCAGCCCCAGCATTTT
CDR3 protein: CASSESWDDNQPQHF

V gene: TRBV5-4
clone size: .
D gene: .
J gene: TRBJ1-2
CDR3 DNA: TGTGCCAGCAGCAACCCCCCGGACTGGCCGTCTAACTATGGCTACACTTTC
CDR3 protein: CASSNPPDWPSNYGYTF

V gene: TRBV4-2
clone size: few
D gene: .
J gene: TRBJ2-3
CDR3 DNA: TGTGTCAGCAGTCAAGACCTCACTAGCAATCAGCCCCAGTATTTT
CDR3 protein: CVSSQDLTSNQPQYF

V gene: TRBV5-1
clone size: .
D gene: .
J gene: TRBJ2-7
CDR3 DNA: TGCGCCAGCAGCCTGTCGGGACTTCAGACCTACGAGGAGTATTTC
CDR3 protein: CASSLSGLQTYEEYF

V gene: TRBV6-5
clone size: .
D gene: TRBD1
J gene: TRBJ2-3
CDR3 DNA: TGTGCCAGGAATTACGCCAGGGGGCAAGATACGCAGTATTTT
CDR3 protein: CARNYARGQDTQYF

V gene: TRBV20-1
clone size: .
D gene: TRBD1
J gene: TRBJ1-2
CDR3 DNA: TGTAGTGCTACAGAAACAGGGGTGGGGGTTGGCTACACCTTC
CDR3 protein: CSATETGVGVGYTF

V gene: TRBV6-1
clone size: .
D gene: .
J gene: TRBJ2-1
CDR3 DNA: TGTGCCAGTAATGGGGAGAGGGCCCCTTATAATGAGCAGTTCTTC
CDR3 protein: CASNGERAPYNEQFF

V gene: TRBV6-6
clone size: many
D gene: .
J gene: TRBJ1-2
CDR3 DNA: TGTGCCAGCACCCCCCATCCCTATGGCTACACCTTC
CDR3 protein: CASTPHPYGYTF

V gene: TRBV7-8
clone size: many
D gene: TRBD1
J gene: TRBJ2-2
CDR3 DNA: TGTGCCAGCAGCCGACTGACAGGGGTTGGCGGGGAGCTGTTTTTT
CDR3 protein: CASSRLTGVGGELFF

V gene: TRBV6-1
clone size: .
D gene: .
J gene: TRBJ2-5
CDR3 DNA: TGTGCCATCAGTGAAGGTGGCTATGGAGAGACCCAGTACTTC
CDR3 protein: CAISEGGYGETQYF

V gene: TRBV6-2/TRBV6-3
clone size: .
D gene: .
J gene: TRBJ2-3
CDR3 DNA: TGTGCCAGCGACGGACCGAATACAGATACGCAGTATTTT
CDR3 protein: CASDGPNTDTQYF

V gene: TRBV11-2
clone size: .
D gene: .
J gene: TRBJ2-7
CDR3 DNA: TGTGCCAGCAGCACCGGGATAGGGCGAACCTACGAGCACTATTTC
CDR3 protein: CASSTGIGRTYEHYF

V gene: TRBV6-5
clone size: many
D gene: .
J gene: TRBJ2-2
CDR3 DNA: TGTGCCAGCAGTTACTCGAGTATCGCCGGGGAGCTGTTTTTT
CDR3 protein: CASSYSSIAGELFF

V gene: TRBV7-9
clone size: .
D gene: TRBD2
J gene: TRBJ2-3
CDR3 DNA: TGTGCCAGCAGCTTAGTTCTTAGGCGGGAGTCCTCGACAGATACGCAGTATTTT
CDR3 protein: CASSLVLRRESSTDTQYF

V gene: TRBV20-1
clone size: .
D gene: TRBD2
J gene: TRBJ2-7
CDR3 DNA: TGCAGTGCTATACCGACTAGCGTCTACGAGCAGTACTTC
CDR3 protein: CSAIPTSVYEQYF

V gene: TRBV11-2
clone size: once
D gene: TRBD2
J gene: TRBJ2-1
CDR3 DNA: TGTGCCAGCAGCTCAGGGGGGCTAGCGGGAGTAGCTGAGCAGTTCTTC
CDR3 protein: CASSSGGLAGVAEQFF

V gene: TRBV18
clone size: .
D gene: .
J gene: TRBJ2-5
CDR3 DNA: TGTGCCAGCTCACCAAAACAGACCCAGTGCTTC
CDR3 protein: CASSPKQTQCF

V gene: TRBV12-3/TRBV12-4
clone size: .
D gene: TRBD2
J gene: TRBJ2-7
CDR3 DNA: TGTACCAGCGGAACGGGAGGTCTTAGCTCCTACGAGCACTACTTC
CDR3 protein: CTSGTGGLSSYEHYF

V gene: TRBV28
clone size: .
D gene: .
J gene: TRBJ2-2
CDR3 DNA: TGTTCCAGCAGTTTAGGTGGGGGGTACACCGGGGAGCTGTTTTTC
CDR3 protein: CSSSLGGGYTGELFF

V gene: TRBV11-2
clone size: .
D gene: .
J gene: TRBJ1-3
CDR3 DNA: TGTGCCAGGAGCACAGGCATGAACTCTGGAGACACCATATATTTT
CDR3 protein: CARSTGMNSGDTIYF